Listed below are T cell receptor beta chains from one sample, sequenced in a study of blood T cells in healthy people across ages. TCRdb fed the 5' RACE reads into MiXCR, producing one record per CDR3 protein. Among roughly 930,000 distinct CDR3 sequences listed, around 48% were seen once. What was sequenced was blood. These receptors all stem from a man aged 30-40 years in good health. The CDR3 runs from the conserved cysteine through the conserved F or W. The order of the fields is J gene, V gene, clone size, D gene, CDR3 protein, CDR3 DNA. D genes are given only for firm matches. Expanded clones get a size class; other rows say once, few or many, or leave the size out.

J gene: TRBJ1-1; V gene: TRBV12-3/TRBV12-4; clone size: .; D gene: .; CDR3 protein: CASSNQGYTEAFF; CDR3 DNA: TGTGCCAGCAGCAACCAGGGGTACACTGAAGCTTTCTTT
J gene: TRBJ1-2; V gene: TRBV10-3; clone size: few; D gene: .; CDR3 protein: CAISTGTAGYGYTF; CDR3 DNA: TGTGCCATCAGTACCGGGACGGCGGGTTATGGCTACACCTTC
J gene: TRBJ2-5; V gene: TRBV29-1; clone size: many; D gene: .; CDR3 protein: CSVDSEEIQETQYF; CDR3 DNA: TGCAGCGTTGATTCCGAGGAGATCCAAGAGACCCAGTACTTC
J gene: TRBJ2-1; V gene: TRBV7-2; clone size: few; D gene: TRBD1; CDR3 protein: CASSLEGAGEQFF; CDR3 DNA: TGTGCCAGCAGCTTAGAGGGGGCGGGTGAGCAGTTCTTC
J gene: TRBJ2-7; V gene: TRBV10-3; clone size: .; D gene: .; CDR3 protein: CAISREQGYGQYF; CDR3 DNA: TGTGCCATCAGTCGGGAACAGGGCTACGGGCAGTACTTC
J gene: TRBJ1-2; V gene: TRBV7-3; clone size: .; D gene: .; CDR3 protein: CASGDLRGGYTF; CDR3 DNA: TGTGCCAGCGGCGATCTTAGGGGGGGCTACACCTTC
J gene: TRBJ2-2; V gene: TRBV7-2; clone size: .; D gene: TRBD2; CDR3 protein: CASSLKPPSGTGELFF; CDR3 DNA: TGTGCCAGCAGCCTTAAACCCCCTAGCGGCACCGGGGAGCTGTTTTTT
J gene: TRBJ2-5; V gene: TRBV20-1; clone size: .; D gene: TRBD2; CDR3 protein: CSARDERGGETQYF; CDR3 DNA: TGCAGTGCTAGAGATGAGCGGGGGGGTGAGACCCAGTACTTC
J gene: TRBJ1-4; V gene: TRBV4-1; clone size: .; D gene: .; CDR3 protein: CASSRDWTTGTNEKLFF; CDR3 DNA: TGCGCCAGCAGCCGAGATTGGACGACGGGAACTAATGAAAAACTGTTTTTT
J gene: TRBJ1-5; V gene: TRBV6-1; clone size: .; D gene: .; CDR3 protein: CASYPSGSSNQPQHF; CDR3 DNA: TGTGCCAGCTATCCGAGTGGGTCTAGCAATCAGCCCCAGCATTTT
J gene: TRBJ2-7; V gene: TRBV28; clone size: .; D gene: .; CDR3 protein: CASSLMEIKYEQYF; CDR3 DNA: TGTGCCAGCAGTCTGATGGAGATTAAGTACGAGCAGTACTTC
J gene: TRBJ2-3; V gene: TRBV4-2; clone size: .; D gene: .; CDR3 protein: CASSQDRVVALSQYF; CDR3 DNA: TGTGCCAGCAGCCAAGATCGAGTAGTCGCCCTCTCGCAGTATTTT
J gene: TRBJ1-4; V gene: TRBV7-8; clone size: few; D gene: .; CDR3 protein: CASSLAGNIEKLFF; CDR3 DNA: TGTGCCAGCAGCTTAGCAGGGAATATTGAAAAACTGTTTTTT
J gene: TRBJ1-1; V gene: TRBV2; clone size: few; D gene: TRBD1; CDR3 protein: CASSGQGRSTMNTEAFF; CDR3 DNA: TGTGCCAGCAGCGGACAGGGGAGATCAACAATGAACACTGAAGCTTTCTTT
J gene: TRBJ2-5; V gene: TRBV7-9; clone size: .; D gene: .; CDR3 protein: CASSRRQTYQETQYF; CDR3 DNA: TGTGCCAGCAGCCGCCGACAGACGTACCAGGAGACCCAGTACTTC
J gene: TRBJ2-1; V gene: TRBV5-1; clone size: .; D gene: .; CDR3 protein: CASSLGLEGRLNNEQFF; CDR3 DNA: TGCGCCAGCAGCTTGGGTCTAGAGGGTCGGCTAAACAATGAGCAGTTCTTC
J gene: TRBJ2-3; V gene: TRBV12-3/TRBV12-4; clone size: .; D gene: TRBD2; CDR3 protein: CASSLSGGAEDADTQYF; CDR3 DNA: TGTGCCAGCAGTCTTAGCGGGGGGGCCGAGGACGCAGATACGCAGTATTTT
J gene: TRBJ2-1; V gene: TRBV27; clone size: .; D gene: .; CDR3 protein: CAGRDRGASYNEQFF; CDR3 DNA: TGTGCCGGCAGAGACCGGGGGGCCTCCTACAATGAGCAGTTCTTC
J gene: TRBJ2-3; V gene: TRBV28; clone size: .; D gene: TRBD2; CDR3 protein: CAAGRDYSTDTQYF; CDR3 DNA: TGTGCCGCGGGCCGGGACTACAGCACAGATACGCAGTATTTT
J gene: TRBJ2-7; V gene: TRBV7-2; clone size: .; D gene: .; CDR3 protein: CASSAIARLYEQYF; CDR3 DNA: TGTGCCAGCAGCGCCATCGCCAGGCTGTACGAGCAGTACTTC
J gene: TRBJ2-3; V gene: TRBV9; clone size: many; D gene: .; CDR3 protein: CASSEALQGFWDTQYF; CDR3 DNA: TGTGCCAGCAGCGAGGCCCTACAGGGTTTCTGGGATACGCAGTATTTT
J gene: TRBJ2-5; V gene: TRBV3-1; clone size: .; D gene: .; CDR3 protein: CASSQALRTQYF; CDR3 DNA: TGTGCCAGCAGCCAAGCGTTAAGGACCCAGTACTTC
J gene: TRBJ1-4; V gene: TRBV3-1; clone size: .; D gene: TRBD1; CDR3 protein: CASSPHRTGSEKLFF; CDR3 DNA: TGTGCCAGCAGCCCACATAGGACAGGGAGTGAAAAACTGTTTTTT
J gene: TRBJ2-5; V gene: TRBV2; clone size: once; D gene: TRBD1; CDR3 protein: CASQDGTDQETQYF; CDR3 DNA: TGTGCCAGCCAAGACGGGACAGACCAAGAGACCCAGTACTTC
J gene: TRBJ1-4; V gene: TRBV20-1; clone size: many; D gene: .; CDR3 protein: CSASRDKMREKLFF; CDR3 DNA: TGCAGTGCTAGTCGGGACAAGATGCGAGAAAAACTGTTTTTT
J gene: TRBJ2-5; V gene: TRBV6-2/TRBV6-3; clone size: .; D gene: TRBD1; CDR3 protein: CASSYPPRGNQETQYF; CDR3 DNA: TGTGCCAGCAGTTACCCCCCCAGGGGGAACCAAGAGACCCAGTACTTC
J gene: TRBJ1-1; V gene: TRBV29-1; clone size: few; D gene: TRBD1; CDR3 protein: CSVGTYRGNTEAFF; CDR3 DNA: TGCAGCGTTGGGACGTACAGGGGTAACACTGAAGCTTTCTTT
J gene: TRBJ2-3; V gene: TRBV7-2; clone size: .; D gene: TRBD1; CDR3 protein: CASRGTASDTQYF; CDR3 DNA: TGTGCCAGCAGGGGGACAGCCTCAGATACGCAGTATTTT
J gene: TRBJ2-7; V gene: TRBV29-1; clone size: .; D gene: .; CDR3 protein: CSVGPPGEQYF; CDR3 DNA: TGCAGCGTGGGGCCTCCCGGCGAGCAGTACTTC
J gene: TRBJ2-5; V gene: TRBV6-2/TRBV6-3; clone size: few; D gene: .; CDR3 protein: CASAGFRETQYF; CDR3 DNA: TGTGCCAGCGCGGGATTTAGGGAGACCCAGTACTTC
J gene: TRBJ2-5; V gene: TRBV27; clone size: .; D gene: TRBD2; CDR3 protein: CASSYQTSGAQTQYF; CDR3 DNA: TGTGCCAGCAGTTACCAGACTAGCGGGGCGCAGACCCAGTACTTC
J gene: TRBJ1-1; V gene: TRBV7-9; clone size: .; D gene: .; CDR3 protein: CASSFPTEAFF; CDR3 DNA: TGTGCCAGCAGCTTCCCCACTGAAGCTTTCTTT
J gene: TRBJ2-7; V gene: TRBV12-3/TRBV12-4; clone size: few; D gene: .; CDR3 protein: CASGAGNPYEQYF; CDR3 DNA: TGTGCCAGCGGAGCAGGGAACCCCTACGAGCAGTACTTC
J gene: TRBJ1-2; V gene: TRBV28; clone size: once; D gene: .; CDR3 protein: CASSFGEEGTNYGYTF; CDR3 DNA: TGTGCCAGCAGTTTTGGTGAGGAGGGAACTAACTATGGCTACACCTTC
J gene: TRBJ2-3; V gene: TRBV4-1; clone size: few; D gene: TRBD2; CDR3 protein: CASSPSTSTSTDTQYF; CDR3 DNA: TGCGCCAGCAGCCCCTCGACTAGCACCAGCACAGATACGCAGTATTTT
J gene: TRBJ2-5; V gene: TRBV20-1; clone size: .; D gene: TRBD1; CDR3 protein: CSAMSRDRFETQYF; CDR3 DNA: TGCAGTGCTATGTCCCGGGACAGGTTTGAGACCCAGTACTTC
J gene: TRBJ2-7; V gene: TRBV7-2; clone size: once; D gene: .; CDR3 protein: CASSPSGVEQYF; CDR3 DNA: TGTGCCAGCAGCCCGTCGGGGGTCGAGCAGTACTTC
J gene: TRBJ2-3; V gene: TRBV6-5; clone size: few; D gene: .; CDR3 protein: CASSLGLSTQYF; CDR3 DNA: TGTGCCAGCAGTTTGGGACTTAGTACGCAGTATTTT
J gene: TRBJ2-1; V gene: TRBV5-1; clone size: .; D gene: .; CDR3 protein: CASSLEGTFYNEQFF; CDR3 DNA: TGCGCCAGCAGCTTAGAAGGGACTTTCTACAATGAGCAGTTCTTC
J gene: TRBJ2-3; V gene: TRBV5-1; clone size: few; D gene: .; CDR3 protein: CASRDGGVTDTQYF; CDR3 DNA: TGCGCCAGCAGGGACGGTGGGGTCACAGATACGCAGTATTTT
J gene: TRBJ2-7; V gene: TRBV20-1; clone size: .; D gene: .; CDR3 protein: CSASLAGTYEQYF; CDR3 DNA: TGCAGTGCTAGTCTGGCAGGGACCTACGAGCAGTACTTC
J gene: TRBJ2-5; V gene: TRBV6-2/TRBV6-3; clone size: few; D gene: TRBD1; CDR3 protein: CASSFRDRTKEQYF; CDR3 DNA: TGTGCCAGCAGTTTCCGGGACAGGACGAAAGAGCAGTACTTC
J gene: TRBJ1-2; V gene: TRBV14; clone size: .; D gene: .; CDR3 protein: CASSQGSWRGKLHNYGYTF; CDR3 DNA: TGTGCCAGCAGCCAAGGATCTTGGCGGGGGAAGTTACATAACTATGGCTACACCTTC
J gene: TRBJ2-7; V gene: TRBV7-2; clone size: .; D gene: TRBD2; CDR3 protein: CASSPWTSGGEQYF; CDR3 DNA: TGTGCCAGCAGCCCCTGGACTAGCGGGGGCGAGCAGTACTTC
J gene: TRBJ2-3; V gene: TRBV4-1; clone size: .; D gene: .; CDR3 protein: CASSHGARGPTDTQYF; CDR3 DNA: TGCGCCAGCAGCCATGGCGCGCGGGGGCCTACAGATACGCAGTATTTT
J gene: TRBJ2-1; V gene: TRBV29-1; clone size: many; D gene: TRBD2; CDR3 protein: CTANGLAGSNEQFF; CDR3 DNA: TGCACGGCCAACGGACTAGCGGGGTCCAATGAGCAGTTCTTC
J gene: TRBJ2-1; V gene: TRBV4-2; clone size: few; D gene: .; CDR3 protein: CASSQDPRGTYNEQFF; CDR3 DNA: TGTGCCAGCAGCCAAGATCCTAGAGGGACCTACAATGAGCAGTTCTTC
J gene: TRBJ2-1; V gene: TRBV20-1; clone size: .; D gene: .; CDR3 protein: CSARDRGGGILNEQFF; CDR3 DNA: TGCAGTGCTAGAGATAGGGGGGGGGGAATACTCAATGAGCAGTTCTTC
J gene: TRBJ2-7; V gene: TRBV6-6; clone size: .; D gene: .; CDR3 protein: CASSEPVTYEQYF; CDR3 DNA: TGTGCCAGCAGCGAACCAGTGACCTACGAGCAGTACTTC
J gene: TRBJ2-1; V gene: TRBV20-1; clone size: few; D gene: TRBD2; CDR3 protein: CSALAGWSSYNEQFF; CDR3 DNA: TGCAGTGCCCTAGCGGGCTGGAGCTCCTACAATGAGCAGTTCTTC
J gene: TRBJ2-7; V gene: TRBV5-1; clone size: .; D gene: .; CDR3 protein: CTSSLAGTRSYEQYF; CDR3 DNA: TGCACCAGTAGCTTGGCCGGTACCAGGTCCTACGAGCAGTACTTC
J gene: TRBJ1-1; V gene: TRBV20-1; clone size: few; D gene: TRBD1; CDR3 protein: CSASIGGGPSTEAFF; CDR3 DNA: TGCAGTGCTAGCATTGGAGGGGGCCCGAGCACTGAAGCTTTCTTT
J gene: TRBJ2-2; V gene: TRBV6-6; clone size: .; D gene: .; CDR3 protein: CASTQRVQNTGELFF; CDR3 DNA: TGTGCCAGCACCCAAAGGGTCCAAAACACCGGGGAGCTGTTTTTT
J gene: TRBJ1-1; V gene: TRBV9; clone size: many; D gene: TRBD1; CDR3 protein: CASSVGDRAVPEAFF; CDR3 DNA: TGTGCCAGCAGCGTTGGGGACAGGGCTGTCCCTGAAGCTTTCTTT
J gene: TRBJ2-3; V gene: TRBV6-2/TRBV6-3; clone size: .; D gene: TRBD2; CDR3 protein: CASSPGLVITDTQYF; CDR3 DNA: TGTGCCAGCAGTCCGGGACTAGTTATCACAGATACGCAGTATTTT
J gene: TRBJ2-2; V gene: TRBV9; clone size: .; D gene: .; CDR3 protein: CASSAQGGATGELFF; CDR3 DNA: TGTGCCAGCAGCGCCCAGGGGGGCGCGACCGGGGAGCTGTTTTTT
J gene: TRBJ1-1; V gene: TRBV7-9; clone size: .; D gene: TRBD1; CDR3 protein: CASSWVSAGTGKYTEAFF; CDR3 DNA: TGTGCCAGCAGCTGGGTCTCTGCCGGGACAGGAAAATACACTGAAGCTTTCTTT
J gene: TRBJ2-1; V gene: TRBV5-1; clone size: .; D gene: TRBD1; CDR3 protein: CASSQRQGASYNEQFF; CDR3 DNA: TGCGCCAGCAGCCAAAGACAGGGGGCCTCCTACAATGAGCAGTTCTTC
J gene: TRBJ2-7; V gene: TRBV12-3/TRBV12-4; clone size: .; D gene: TRBD2; CDR3 protein: CASRPTSGGGEQYF; CDR3 DNA: TGTGCCAGCAGACCGACTAGCGGGGGGGGCGAGCAGTACTTC
J gene: TRBJ2-7; V gene: TRBV30; clone size: .; D gene: .; CDR3 protein: CAWSVGSLYEQYF; CDR3 DNA: TGTGCCTGGAGCGTTGGTAGCCTCTACGAGCAGTACTTC